Following are 17 T cell receptor beta chains from one sample sequenced in a study of tumor-infiltrating lymphocytes in primary liver carcinoma. The input was 450 to 500 ng total RNA; TCR beta cDNA was made from it with a constant-region primer. Libraries covering TCR beta were generated through three nested multiplex PCR rounds (using a slightly modified ARM-PCR). It was with TRBV1-TRBV30 forward primers and a C-beta reverse primer that the first two PCR rounds were run, at 10 to 11 cycles each. MiXCR, applied by TCRdb to the multiplex PCR reads, yields one record per CDR3 protein. The sample lists roughly 45,000 distinct CDR3 sequences; 60% to 85% were seen once. Total RNA and DNA came together from 20-30 mg of bulk tissue without cell sorting. The sequenced sample consisted of liver tumor tissue from sampling region 5. Indicated subset: tumor region T5, tumor centre. These receptors came from a middle-aged man with primary liver carcinoma and hepatitis B virus infection.

Comments on this clonotype: The final CDR3 position lacks the conserved phenylalanine or tryptophan, pointing to a likely read error. The CDR3 loop reads CASSDKSSYSEQFS. For the CDR3, the DNA is TGCGCCAGCAGCGACAAAAGCTCCTACAGTGAGCAGTTCTCC. The V call is TRBV10-1, the J call TRBJ2-1; no clear D gene. The CDR3 extends over 14 amino acids. CDR1 is WNHNN, CDR2 SYGVQD, per germline (reference sequence).

Remarks on this clonotype: An end of the junction differs from the germline gene, which may be a read error. The chain uses TRBV6-6 and TRBJ2-1; D remains unclear. From germline, CDR1 is MNHNY and CDR2 SVGAGI (reference sequence). The CDR3 runs 13 residues. The CDR3 protein is CTSSRTEYNEQFF. CDR3 DNA: TGTACCAGTAGCCGGACGGAGTACAATGAGCAGTTCTTC.

The chain is built from TRBV11-1 and TRBJ2-3; D not certain. Germline V CDR1 and CDR2: SGHAT, FQDESV (reference sequence). The CDR3 contains 15 residues. V lost 1 base, J lost 4 bases, and 12 bases lay in between. The CDR3 coding sequence is TGTGCCAGCAGCTTAGGATGGATCGTCGCAGATACGCAGTATTTT. Translation: CASSLGWIVADTQYF. The full variable domain, completed using reference TRBV11-1 and TRBJ2-3, is EAEVAQSPRYKITEKSQAVAFWCDPISGHATLYWYRQILGQGPELLVQFQDESVVDDSQLPKDRFSAERLKGVDSTLKIQPAELGDSAMYLCASSLGWIVADTQYFGPGTRLTVL.

To note about this clonotype: A clone one base away is much larger, so this may be a read error. CDR3 nucleotide sequence: TGCGCCAGCAGCCGCCCCGGGACAGGAGTCCAAGAGACCCAGCACTTC. It encodes CASSRPGTGVQETQHF. This rearrangement joins TRBV5-1 to TRBJ2-5, with TRBD1 identical over 8 bases. The CDR3 is 16 amino acids. Germline V gene lookup returns CDR1 SGHRS and CDR2 YFSETQ.

Points on this clonotype: This may come from a read error, since a much larger clone is one base off. The rearrangement links TRBV2 to TRBJ2-3; D is undetermined. Germline V gene data show CDR1 as SNHLY and CDR2 as FYNNEI. With 10 bases removed from V and 0 bases from J, the gap between germline ends came to 8 bases. This CDR3 has 12 amino acids. The CDR3 protein is CANRGSTDTQYF. DNA of the CDR3: TGTGCCAACCGCGGAAGCACAGATACGCAGTATTTT. The variable domain in full, completed from reference TRBV2 and TRBJ2-3, reads EPEVTQTPSHQVTQMGQEVILRCVPISNHLYFYWYRQILGQKVEFLVSFYNNEISEKSEIFDDQFSVERPDGSNFTLKIRSTKLEDSAMYFCANRGSTDTQYFGPGTRLTVL.

A few counts support this clonotype. This could be a read error, since a much larger clone is one nucleotide away. V usage is TRBV5-4 and J usage is TRBJ1-2; the D gene is possibly TRBD1 (6 bases). The CDR3 is 14 amino acids. The V gene's germline CDR1 is SGHNT and CDR2 YYREEE (reference sequence). Written as DNA, the CDR3 is TGTGCCAGCAGCCCTACAAGGACAGCCTATGGCCACACCTTC. Amino acid sequence: CASSPTRTAYGHTF.

Concerning this clonotype itself: A read error may produce the germline difference seen at one junction end. This rearrangement joins TRBV6-6 to TRBJ1-1, with D unresolved. The CDR3 covers 13 residues. The germline gives CDR1 MNHNY, CDR2 SVGAGI (reference sequence). CDR3 sequence reads: CASRQSMNTDASF. As DNA, the CDR3 is TGTGCCAGCAGGCAGAGCATGAACACTGATGCTTCCTTT.

Remarks on this clonotype: At one of its ends the junction is not consistent with the germline gene, which may arise from a read error. This rearrangement joins TRBV28 to TRBJ2-3; D is unclear. Per germline, CDR1 MDHEN and CDR2 SYDVKM. This CDR3 has 14 amino acids. The CDR3 protein is CAIKAAAFTDTQYF. The DNA for the CDR3 is TGTGCCATCAAGGCGGCGGCTTTCACAGATACACAGTATTTT. The whole variable domain, remainder taken from reference TRBV28 and TRBJ2-3, is DVKVTQSSRYLVKRTGEKVFLECVQDMDHENMFWYRQDPGLGLRLIYFSYDVKMKEKGDIPEGYSVSREKKERFSLILESASTNQTSMYLCAIKAAAFTDTQYFGPGTRLTVL.

On this clonotype itself: At one of its ends the junction is not consistent with the germline gene, which may arise from a read error. The CDR3 DNA reads as TGTGCCAGCAGCTATCTGGGCAGAAGCACAGATACGCACTATTTT. This sequence encodes CASSYLGRSTDTHYF. The genes are TRBV5-5 and TRBJ2-3; D uncertain. This CDR3 has 15 residues. CDR1 is SGHKS, CDR2 YYEKEE, per germline (reference sequence).

At least ten counts were recorded for this clonotype. V is TRBV29-1 and J is TRBJ2-7, with TRBD1 matching over 9 bases. V shed 6 bases and J 3 bases; nucleotides not matched to a gene: 3. CDR1 is SQVTM and CDR2 is ANQGSEA in the germline V gene. The CDR3 covers 12 residues. The CDR3 loop reads CSVAGQGYEQYF. CDR3 DNA sequence: TGCAGCGTGGCGGGACAGGGCTACGAGCAGTACTTC.

For this clonotype: One end of the junction does not line up with germline, which may come from a read error. This sequence joins TRBV29-1 and TRBJ2-1; D is uncertain. Looked up from germline, CDR1 is SQVTM and CDR2 is ANQGSEA. The CDR3 loop spans 11 amino acids. The chain's CDR3 is CSVEGNNELFF. CDR3 in DNA: TGCAGCGTCGAAGGTAACAATGAGCTGTTCTTC.

The V gene is TRBV24-1, the J gene TRBJ1-5; no clear D. The V end was cut by 5 bases, the J end by 0 bases, with 7 bases between. Per the germline V gene, CDR1 is KGHDR and CDR2 is SFDVKD. This CDR3 has 14 residues. The CDR3 loop reads CATSAGYSNQPQHF. Here the CDR3 DNA reads TGTGCCACCAGTGCAGGCTATAGCAATCAGCCCCAGCATTTT.

Of note for this clonotype: It may be a read error: a sequence one base away is much more abundant. V and J are TRBV28 and TRBJ2-7, with 11 nucleotides matching TRBD1. Germline trimming cut 6 bases from V and 3 bases from J; bases unmatched to any gene: 4. The germline gives CDR1 MDHEN, CDR2 SYDVKM. CDR3 length: 14 amino acids. Written as DNA, the CDR3 is TGTGCCAGCAGACCCGGGACAGGGGGCTACGAGCAGTACTTC. It encodes CASRPGTGGYEQYF. Full variable domain (missing parts from reference TRBV28 and TRBJ2-7): DVKVTQSSRYLVKRTGEKVFLECVQDMDHENMFWYRQDPGLGLRLIYFSYDVKMKEKGDIPEGYSVSREKKERFSLILESASTNQTSMYLCASRPGTGGYEQYFGPGTRLTVT.

Comment on this clonotype: One end of the junction varies from germline; a read error may be responsible. V gene TRBV6-5 combines with J gene TRBJ2-3, with D perhaps matching TRBD1 (6 bases). The CDR3 consists of 13 residues. Germline lookup yields CDR1 MNHEY and CDR2 SVGAGI. The CDR3 is CASMDSGADMQYF. The DNA of the CDR3 is TGTGCCAGCATGGACAGTGGTGCAGATATGCAGTATTTT.

This clonotype was detected ten times or more. The chain has TRBV4-1 and TRBJ2-7; the D is unclear. Germline values: CDR1 MGHRA, CDR2 YSYEKL. V lost 1 base and J 1 base, leaving 11 bases between the germline ends. The CDR3 runs to 15 residues. The CDR3 spells CASSQVVTLSYEQYF. The CDR3 coding sequence is TGCGCCAGCAGCCAAGTTGTGACGCTATCCTACGAGCAGTACTTC.

This clonotype came up many times. This rearrangement joins TRBV28 to TRBJ2-3; D remains ambiguous. The CDR3 runs to 16 residues. Trimming removed 1 base at V and 2 bases at J, with 13 bases between. Germline V gene lookup returns CDR1 MDHEN and CDR2 SYDVKM. The CDR3 here is CASSLSAGSITDTQYF. In DNA form, the CDR3 reads TGTGCCAGCAGTTTATCGGCAGGCTCGATCACAGATACGCAGTATTTT.

In this sample, this clonotype turned up many times. The chain employs TRBV28 and TRBJ1-2, with TRBD1 matching over 9 bases. This CDR3 has 13 amino acids. Trimming cost V 5 bases and J 6 bases; bases outside gene matches: 4. CDR1 and CDR2 (germline): MDHEN, SYDVKM. The CDR3 sequence is CASSIDRGDGYTF. The CDR3 DNA follows: TGTGCCAGCAGTATAGACAGGGGGGATGGCTACACCTTC.